This T cell receptor (beta chain) derives from a study of chronic HIV infection and antiretroviral therapy. Germline lookup yields CDR1 MNHEY and CDR2 SVGAGI. The V end was cut by 0 bases, the J end by 11 bases, with 11 bases between. This CDR3 has 13 residues. MiXCR, applied by TCRdb to the 5' RACE reads, yields one record per CDR3 protein. The table includes 40,000 to 50,000 distinct CDR3 sequences, approximately 20% detected once. This clonotype showed up just a few times. The chain employs TRBV6-5 and TRBJ2-1; D ambiguous. The receptor was isolated from an adult who had HIV and had not received antiretroviral therapy, or was an uninfected healthy control (not recorded which). The specimen was peripheral blood. The DNA for the CDR3 is TGTGCCAGCAGTTACTCGCGGTCCAACAAGCAGTTCTTC. Residues: CASSYSRSNKQFF.